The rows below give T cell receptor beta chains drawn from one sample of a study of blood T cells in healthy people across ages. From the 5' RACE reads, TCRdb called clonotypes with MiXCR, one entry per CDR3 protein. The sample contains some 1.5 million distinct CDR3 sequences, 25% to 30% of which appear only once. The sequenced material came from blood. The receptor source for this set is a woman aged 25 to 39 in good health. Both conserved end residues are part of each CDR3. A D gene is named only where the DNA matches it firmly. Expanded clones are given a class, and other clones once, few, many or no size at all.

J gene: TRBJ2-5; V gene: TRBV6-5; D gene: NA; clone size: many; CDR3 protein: CASRSWETQYF; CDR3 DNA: TGTGCCAGCCGTTCCTGGGAGACCCAGTACTTC
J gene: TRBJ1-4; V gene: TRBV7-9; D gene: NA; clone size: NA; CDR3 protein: CAISFRTSNEKLFF; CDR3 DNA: TGTGCCATCAGCTTTCGGACATCAAATGAAAAACTGTTTTTT
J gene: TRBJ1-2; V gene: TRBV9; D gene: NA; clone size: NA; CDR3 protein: CASSVSSGHHGYTF; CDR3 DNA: TGTGCCAGCAGCGTAAGTTCAGGGCACCATGGCTACACCTTC
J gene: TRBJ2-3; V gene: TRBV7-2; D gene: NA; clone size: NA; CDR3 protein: CASSLGPVPDTQYF; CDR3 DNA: TGTGCCAGCAGCTTAGGTCCCGTCCCAGATACGCAGTATTTT
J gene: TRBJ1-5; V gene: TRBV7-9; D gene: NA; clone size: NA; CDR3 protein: CASQGGGSGNQPQHF; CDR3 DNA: TGTGCCAGCCAGGGCGGAGGGTCGGGCAATCAGCCCCAGCATTTT
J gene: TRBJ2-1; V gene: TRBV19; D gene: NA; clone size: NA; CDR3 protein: CASSRVGTGNEQFF; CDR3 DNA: TGTGCCAGTAGTAGGGTGGGGACGGGGAATGAGCAGTTCTTC
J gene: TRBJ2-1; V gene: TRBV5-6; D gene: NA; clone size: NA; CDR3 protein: CASSYGVADSYNEQFF; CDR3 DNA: TGTGCCAGCAGCTACGGAGTAGCGGACTCCTACAATGAGCAGTTCTTC
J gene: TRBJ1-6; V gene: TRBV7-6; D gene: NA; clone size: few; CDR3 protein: CASSLTGSDSPLHF; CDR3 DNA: TGTGCCAGCAGCTTAACAGGGTCGGATTCACCCCTCCACTTT
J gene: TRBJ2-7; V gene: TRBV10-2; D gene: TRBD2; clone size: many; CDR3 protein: CASMGGGDEQYF; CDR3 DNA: TGCGCCAGCATGGGCGGGGGGGACGAGCAGTACTTC
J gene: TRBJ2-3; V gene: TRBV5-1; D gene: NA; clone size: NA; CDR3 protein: CASSLGTGVGYTDTQYF; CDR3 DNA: TGCGCCAGCAGCTTGGGGACCGGGGTAGGGTACACAGATACGCAGTATTTT